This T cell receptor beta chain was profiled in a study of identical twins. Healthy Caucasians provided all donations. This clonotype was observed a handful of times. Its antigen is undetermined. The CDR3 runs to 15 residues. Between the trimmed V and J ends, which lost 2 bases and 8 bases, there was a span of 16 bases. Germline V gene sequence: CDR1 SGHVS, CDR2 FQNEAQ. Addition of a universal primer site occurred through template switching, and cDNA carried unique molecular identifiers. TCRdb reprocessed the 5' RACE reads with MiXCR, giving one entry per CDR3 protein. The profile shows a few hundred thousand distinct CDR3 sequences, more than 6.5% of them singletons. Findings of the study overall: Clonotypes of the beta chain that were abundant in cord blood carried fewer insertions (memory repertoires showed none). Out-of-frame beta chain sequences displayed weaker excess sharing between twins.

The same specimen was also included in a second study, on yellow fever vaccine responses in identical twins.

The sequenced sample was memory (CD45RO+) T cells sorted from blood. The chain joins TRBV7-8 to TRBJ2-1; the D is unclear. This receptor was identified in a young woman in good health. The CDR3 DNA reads TGTGCCAGCAGCTTAAGCCCATTTTACGACCATGAGCAGTTCTTC. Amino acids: CASSLSPFYDHEQFF.